Below are 3 T cell receptor beta chains sequenced from a single sample in a study of blood T cell repertoires in COVID-19. Libraries were prepared by immunoSEQ multiplex PCR; TCRdb keeps only in-frame clonotypes and omits some of them. The sample holds 100,000 to 120,000 clones, roughly 91% seen once. The specimen sequenced was peripheral blood. These TCRs come from a woman between 50 and 59 years old with acute or convalescent COVID-19.

The chain employs TRBV29-1 and TRBJ2-7; D is possibly TRBD2 (6 bases). V shed 6 bases and J shed 7 bases, with 22 bases lying between them. There are 14 residues in the CDR3. Germline V gives CDR1 SQVTM, CDR2 ANQGSEA. The CDR3 region is CSVLRLDPFGEQYF. The CDR3 nucleotides are TGCAGCGTCCTCCGACTAGACCCTTTCGGGGAGCAGTACTTC.

The chain joins TRBV3-1 (or the pseudogene TRBV3-2) to TRBJ1-2; D not resolved. Germline V gene lookup returns CDR1 LGHDT and CDR2 YNNKEL (reference sequence). V lost 0 bases and J lost 4, with 15 bases in between. The CDR3 totals 16 residues. CDR3 DNA sequence: TGTGCCAGCAGCCAAGAAGCCACGCCTAAACGCTATGGCTACACCTTC. This codes for CASSQEATPKRYGYTF.

The gene calls are TRBV5-1 and TRBJ2-2, with 7 bases matching TRBD1. The CDR3 length is 16 residues. CDR1 and CDR2 from the germline V gene are SGHRS and YFSETQ. With 0 bases clipped from V and 4 bases from J, the junction kept 6 bases outside the gene matches. CDR3 sequence (DNA): TGCGCCAGCAGCTTGGACACCGGGACAGCCACCGGGGAGCTGTTTTTT. Translating gives CASSLDTGTATGELFF.